This note documents a single T cell receptor beta chain sequence. What it binds is not known. The sample is drawn from a study of T cell responses to AZD1222 COVID-19 vaccine. Study results and caveats: With dominance at 160-218 and 743-854, vaccine-associated CD4 TCRs spanned spike. Of spike-specific TCRs, nearly half reportedly target regions left unmutated in variants. Samples come after the peak T cell response, not at day 14.

The CDR3 covers 13 residues. V gave up 2 bases and J gave up 3 bases, with 5 bases separating them. Germline CDR1 SGHTA, CDR2 FQGNSA. Method: immunoSEQ multiplex PCR; TCRdb's copy keeps in-frame clones and lacks some. The table records approximately 200,000 clones, about 90% of them present only once. The chain employs TRBV7-2 and TRBJ1-5; D is undetermined. The material sequenced was peripheral blood, taken on day 0 of AZD1222 vaccination. The receptor was derived from an adult in good health. CDR3 loop: CASSLRFNQPQHF. CDR3 nucleotide sequence: TGTGCCAGCAGCTTACGGTTCAATCAGCCCCAGCATTTT.